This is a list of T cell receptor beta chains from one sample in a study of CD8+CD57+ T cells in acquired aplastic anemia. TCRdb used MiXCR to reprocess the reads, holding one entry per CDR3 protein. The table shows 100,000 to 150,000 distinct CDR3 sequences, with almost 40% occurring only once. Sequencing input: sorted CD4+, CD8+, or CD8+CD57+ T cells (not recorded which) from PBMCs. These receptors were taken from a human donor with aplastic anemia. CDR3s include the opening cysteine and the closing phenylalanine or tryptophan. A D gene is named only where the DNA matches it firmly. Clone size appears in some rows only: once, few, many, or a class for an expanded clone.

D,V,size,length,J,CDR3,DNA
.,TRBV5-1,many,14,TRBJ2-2,CASSSPPSPGELFF,TGCGCCAGCAGCTCCCCCCCTAGTCCCGGGGAGCTGTTTTTT
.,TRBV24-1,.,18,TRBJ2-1,CATSAPPIGRRSYNEQFF,TGTGCCACCAGTGCCCCTCCAATTGGGAGGCGGTCCTACAATGAGCAGTTCTTC
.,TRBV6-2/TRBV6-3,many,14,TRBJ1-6,CASSYSVANSPLHF,TGTGCCAGCAGTTACAGCGTTGCGAATTCACCCCTCCACTTT
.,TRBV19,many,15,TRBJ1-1,CASNLFLGPNTEAFF,TGTGCCAGTAACCTCTTCCTGGGGCCGAACACTGAAGCTTTCTTT
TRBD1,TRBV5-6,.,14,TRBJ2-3,CASSLNRGADTQYF,TGTGCCAGCAGCTTGAACAGGGGGGCAGATACGCAGTATTTT
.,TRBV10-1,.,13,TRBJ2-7,CAIGTGSSYEQYF,TGCGCCATCGGAACGGGGAGCTCCTACGAGCAGTACTTC
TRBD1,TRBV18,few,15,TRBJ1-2,CASSRSPGQGNGYTF,TGTGCCAGCTCACGTTCCCCGGGACAGGGGAATGGCTACACCTTC
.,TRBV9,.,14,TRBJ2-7,CASSVAFRSGEQYF,TGTGCCAGCAGCGTAGCTTTTAGAAGTGGGGAGCAGTACTTC
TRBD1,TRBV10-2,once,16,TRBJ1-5,CASSEGDRALHQPQHF,TGCGCCAGCAGTGAAGGGGACAGGGCCCTCCATCAGCCCCAGCATTTT
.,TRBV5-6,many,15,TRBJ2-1,CASTFSDPYYNEQFF,TGTGCCAGCACCTTCTCCGACCCATATTACAATGAGCAGTTCTTC
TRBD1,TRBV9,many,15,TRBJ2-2,CASSEGQPNTGELFF,TGTGCCAGCAGCGAGGGACAGCCGAACACCGGGGAGCTGTTTTTT
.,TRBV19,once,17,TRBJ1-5,CASSTSTGKGRYQPQHF,TGTGCCAGTAGTACTTCTACAGGGAAGGGTAGATACCAGCCCCAGCATTTT
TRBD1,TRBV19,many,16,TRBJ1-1,CASSIDGQGPRAEAFF,TGTGCCAGTAGTATAGATGGACAGGGGCCGAGGGCTGAAGCTTTCTTT
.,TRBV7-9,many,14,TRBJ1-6,CASGGAVHNSPLHF,TGTGCCAGCGGTGGGGCGGTTCACAATTCACCCCTCCACTTT
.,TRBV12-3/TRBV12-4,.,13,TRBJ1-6,CASSLYRGETLHF,TGTGCCAGCAGTTTATATAGGGGAGAGACCCTCCACTTT
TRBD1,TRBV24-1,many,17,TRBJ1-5,CATSEGGAGGEGQPQHF,TGTGCCACCAGTGAGGGGGGGGCAGGGGGCGAAGGTCAGCCCCAGCATTTT
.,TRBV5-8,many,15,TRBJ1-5,CASSFRGGKQQPQHF,TGTGCCAGCAGCTTTCGAGGGGGGAAGCAACAGCCCCAGCATTTT
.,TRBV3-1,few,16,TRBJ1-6,CASSQGSGLINSPLHF,TGTGCCAGCAGCCAAGGTAGTGGGCTCATCAATTCACCCCTCCACTTT
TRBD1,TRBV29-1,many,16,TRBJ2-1,CSVASWTGLKKGEQFF,TGCAGCGTTGCCTCTTGGACAGGGTTAAAGAAAGGTGAGCAGTTCTTC
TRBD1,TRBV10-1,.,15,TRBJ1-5,CASRPPGQGSQPQHF,TGCGCCAGCAGACCACCGGGACAGGGCTCGCAGCCCCAGCATTTT
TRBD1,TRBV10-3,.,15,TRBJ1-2,CAISGGTGGDYGYTF,TGTGCCATCAGTGGGGGGACAGGGGGCGACTATGGCTACACCTTC
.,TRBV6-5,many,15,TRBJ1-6,CASSYSLKGSSPLHF,TGTGCCAGCAGTTACTCCCTAAAGGGCTCCTCACCCCTCCACTTT
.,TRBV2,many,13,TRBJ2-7,CASSELRRYEQYF,TGTGCCAGCAGTGAATTGCGGAGATACGAGCAGTACTTC
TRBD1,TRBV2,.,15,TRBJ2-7,CASSNGPGGSYGQYF,TGTGCCAGCAGTAACGGACCAGGGGGATCCTACGGGCAGTACTTC
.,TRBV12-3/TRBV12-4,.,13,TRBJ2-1,CASSLMGGNEQFF,TGTGCCAGCAGTTTAATGGGGGGCAATGAGCAGTTCTTC
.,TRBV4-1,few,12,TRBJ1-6,CASSHNNSPLHF,TGCGCCAGCAGCCACAATAATTCACCCCTCCACTTT
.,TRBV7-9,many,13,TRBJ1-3,CASSQAGGNTIYF,TGTGCCAGCAGCCAGGCGGGAGGAAACACCATATATTTT
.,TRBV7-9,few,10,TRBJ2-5,CASSSGTQYF,TGTGCCAGCAGCTCTGGGACCCAGTACTTC
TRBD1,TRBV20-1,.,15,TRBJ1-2,CSASGTDHSNYGYTF,TGCAGTGCCTCGGGGACAGACCATTCTAACTATGGCTACACCTTC
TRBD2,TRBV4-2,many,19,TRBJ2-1,CASSPRRQLAGVSYNEQFF,TGTGCCAGCAGCCCACGAAGACAACTAGCGGGGGTTTCCTACAATGAGCAGTTCTTC
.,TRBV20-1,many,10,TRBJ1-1,CSMWEGEAFF,TGCAGTATGTGGGAGGGAGAAGCTTTCTTT
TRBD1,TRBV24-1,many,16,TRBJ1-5,CATSDPREGASQPQHF,TGTGCCACCAGTGATCCCCGTGAGGGGGCCAGTCAGCCCCAGCATTTT
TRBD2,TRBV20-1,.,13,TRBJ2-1,CSAQLAVVNEQFF,TGCAGTGCTCAACTAGCGGTTGTCAATGAGCAGTTCTTC
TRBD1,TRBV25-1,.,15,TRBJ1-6,CASSGRDSLASPLHF,TGTGCCAGCAGTGGCCGGGACAGTCTTGCCTCACCCCTCCACTTT
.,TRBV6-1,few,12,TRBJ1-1,CATSLYTTEAFF,TGTGCCACCTCACTTTATACCACTGAAGCTTTCTTT
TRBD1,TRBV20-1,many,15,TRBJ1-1,CSASRTGRMNTEAFF,TGCAGTGCTAGCCGGACAGGGAGAATGAACACTGAAGCTTTCTTT
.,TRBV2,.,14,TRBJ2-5,CASSPGTEKETQYF,TGTGCCAGCAGTCCCGGGACCGAAAAAGAGACCCAGTACTTC
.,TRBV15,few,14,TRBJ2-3,CATSIGQSTDTQYF,TGTGCCACCAGCATAGGACAGAGCACAGATACGCAGTATTTT
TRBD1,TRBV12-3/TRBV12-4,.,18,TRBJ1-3,CASSLLLGTGSSGNTIYF,TGTGCCAGCAGTTTATTATTAGGGACAGGGAGCTCTGGAAACACCATATATTTT